This record concerns one T cell receptor beta chain sequence. Using immunoSEQ multiplex PCR, the repertoire was profiled, and TCRdb retains in-frame clones only, with some absent. Here the sample spans more than 2,000,000 clones, just over 90% being singletons. Negatively enriched CD4+ T cells were divided by CD45RA into naive and memory. The sample is drawn from a study of shared clonotypes between healthy human individuals. The sample was naive CD4+ T cells from PBMCs. As to subset: CD45RA+ positively selected. The clonotype comes from a man aged 18 to 29 in good health. Some clones in this sample may be carry-over from other donors' samples.

The CDR3 protein is CASSYSSGSITDTQYF. The CDR3 bases are TGTGCCAGCAGTTACTCCAGCGGGAGTATAACAGATACGCAGTATTTT. This sequence joins TRBV6-6 and TRBJ2-3, with TRBD2 matching over 8 bases. The germline CDR1 and CDR2 sequences are MNHNY and SVGAGI (reference sequence). This CDR3 comprises 16 residues. The V gene end was trimmed by 0 bases and the J gene end by 3 bases; junction bases not matched to a gene: 5.